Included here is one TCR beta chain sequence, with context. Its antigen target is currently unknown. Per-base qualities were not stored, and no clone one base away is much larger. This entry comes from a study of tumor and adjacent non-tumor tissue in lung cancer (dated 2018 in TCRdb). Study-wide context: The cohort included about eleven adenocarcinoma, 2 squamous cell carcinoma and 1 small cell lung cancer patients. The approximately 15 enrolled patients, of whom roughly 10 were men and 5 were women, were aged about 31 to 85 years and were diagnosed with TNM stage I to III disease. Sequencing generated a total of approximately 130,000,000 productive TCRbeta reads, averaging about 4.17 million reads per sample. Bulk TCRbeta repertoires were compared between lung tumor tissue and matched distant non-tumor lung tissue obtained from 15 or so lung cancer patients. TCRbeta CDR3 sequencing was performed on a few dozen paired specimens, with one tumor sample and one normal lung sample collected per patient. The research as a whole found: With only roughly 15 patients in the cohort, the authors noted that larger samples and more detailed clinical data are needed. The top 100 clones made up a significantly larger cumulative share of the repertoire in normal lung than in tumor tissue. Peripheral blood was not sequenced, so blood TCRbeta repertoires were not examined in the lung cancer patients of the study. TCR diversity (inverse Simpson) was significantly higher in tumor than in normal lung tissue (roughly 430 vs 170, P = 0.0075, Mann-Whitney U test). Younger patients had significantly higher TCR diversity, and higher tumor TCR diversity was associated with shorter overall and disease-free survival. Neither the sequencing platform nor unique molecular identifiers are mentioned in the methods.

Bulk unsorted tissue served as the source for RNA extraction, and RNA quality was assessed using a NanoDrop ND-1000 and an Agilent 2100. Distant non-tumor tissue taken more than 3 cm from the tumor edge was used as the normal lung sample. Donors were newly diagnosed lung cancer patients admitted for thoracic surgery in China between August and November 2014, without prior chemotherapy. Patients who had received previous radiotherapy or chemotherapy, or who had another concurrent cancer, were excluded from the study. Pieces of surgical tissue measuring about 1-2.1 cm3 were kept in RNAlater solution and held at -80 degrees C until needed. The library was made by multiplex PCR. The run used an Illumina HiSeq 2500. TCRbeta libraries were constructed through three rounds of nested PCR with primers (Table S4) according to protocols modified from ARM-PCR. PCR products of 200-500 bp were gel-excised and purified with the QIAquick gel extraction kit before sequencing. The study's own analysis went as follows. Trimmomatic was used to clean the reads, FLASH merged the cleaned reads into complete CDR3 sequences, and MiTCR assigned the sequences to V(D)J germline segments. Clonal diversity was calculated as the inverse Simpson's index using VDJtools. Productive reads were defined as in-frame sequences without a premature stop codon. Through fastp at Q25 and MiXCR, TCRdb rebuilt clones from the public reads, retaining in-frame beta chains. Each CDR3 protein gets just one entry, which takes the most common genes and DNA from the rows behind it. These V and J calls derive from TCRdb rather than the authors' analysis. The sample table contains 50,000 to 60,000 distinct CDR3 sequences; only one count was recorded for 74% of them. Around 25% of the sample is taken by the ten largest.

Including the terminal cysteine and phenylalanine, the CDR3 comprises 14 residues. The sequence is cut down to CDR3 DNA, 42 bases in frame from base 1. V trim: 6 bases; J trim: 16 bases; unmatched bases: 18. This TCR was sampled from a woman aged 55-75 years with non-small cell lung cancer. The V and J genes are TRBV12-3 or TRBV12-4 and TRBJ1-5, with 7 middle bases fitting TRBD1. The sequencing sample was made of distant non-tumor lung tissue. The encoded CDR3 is CASSPGTAQKHQHF. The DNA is TGTGCCAGCAGCCCCGGGACAGCGCAGAAGCACCAACATTTT.